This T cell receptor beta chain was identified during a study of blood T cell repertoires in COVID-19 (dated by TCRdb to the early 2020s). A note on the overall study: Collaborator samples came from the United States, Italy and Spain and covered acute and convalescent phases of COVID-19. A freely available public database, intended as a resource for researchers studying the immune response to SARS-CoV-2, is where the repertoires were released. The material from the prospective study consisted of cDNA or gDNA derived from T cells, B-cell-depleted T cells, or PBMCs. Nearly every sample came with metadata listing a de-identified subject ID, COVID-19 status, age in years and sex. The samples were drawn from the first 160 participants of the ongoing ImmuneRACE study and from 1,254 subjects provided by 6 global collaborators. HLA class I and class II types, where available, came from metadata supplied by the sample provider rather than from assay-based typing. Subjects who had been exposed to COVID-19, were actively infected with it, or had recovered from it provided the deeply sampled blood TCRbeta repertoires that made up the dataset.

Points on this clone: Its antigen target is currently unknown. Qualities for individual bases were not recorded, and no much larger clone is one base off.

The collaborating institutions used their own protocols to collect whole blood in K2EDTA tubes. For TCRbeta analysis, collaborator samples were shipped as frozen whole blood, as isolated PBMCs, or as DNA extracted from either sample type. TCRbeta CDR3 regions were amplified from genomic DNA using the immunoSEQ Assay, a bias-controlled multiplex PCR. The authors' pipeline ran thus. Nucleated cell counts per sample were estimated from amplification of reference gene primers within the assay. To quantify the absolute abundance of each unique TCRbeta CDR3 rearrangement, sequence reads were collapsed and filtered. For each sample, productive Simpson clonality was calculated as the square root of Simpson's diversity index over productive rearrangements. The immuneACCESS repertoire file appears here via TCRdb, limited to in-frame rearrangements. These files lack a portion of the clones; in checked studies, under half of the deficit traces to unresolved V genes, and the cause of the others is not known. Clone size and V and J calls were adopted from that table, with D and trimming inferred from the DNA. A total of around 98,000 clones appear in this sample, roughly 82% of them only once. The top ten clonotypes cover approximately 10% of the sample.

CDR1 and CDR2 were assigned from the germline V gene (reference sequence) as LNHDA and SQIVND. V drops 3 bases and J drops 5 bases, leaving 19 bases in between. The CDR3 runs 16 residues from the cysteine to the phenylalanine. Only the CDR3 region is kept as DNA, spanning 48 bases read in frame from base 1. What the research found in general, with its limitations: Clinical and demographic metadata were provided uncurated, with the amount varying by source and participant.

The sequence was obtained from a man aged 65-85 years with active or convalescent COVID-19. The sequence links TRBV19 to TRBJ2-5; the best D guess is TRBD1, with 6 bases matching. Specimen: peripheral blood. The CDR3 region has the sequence CASSIGQGPPLETQYF. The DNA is TGTGCCAGTAGTATTGGGCAGGGGCCGCCGCTGGAGACCCAGTACTTC.